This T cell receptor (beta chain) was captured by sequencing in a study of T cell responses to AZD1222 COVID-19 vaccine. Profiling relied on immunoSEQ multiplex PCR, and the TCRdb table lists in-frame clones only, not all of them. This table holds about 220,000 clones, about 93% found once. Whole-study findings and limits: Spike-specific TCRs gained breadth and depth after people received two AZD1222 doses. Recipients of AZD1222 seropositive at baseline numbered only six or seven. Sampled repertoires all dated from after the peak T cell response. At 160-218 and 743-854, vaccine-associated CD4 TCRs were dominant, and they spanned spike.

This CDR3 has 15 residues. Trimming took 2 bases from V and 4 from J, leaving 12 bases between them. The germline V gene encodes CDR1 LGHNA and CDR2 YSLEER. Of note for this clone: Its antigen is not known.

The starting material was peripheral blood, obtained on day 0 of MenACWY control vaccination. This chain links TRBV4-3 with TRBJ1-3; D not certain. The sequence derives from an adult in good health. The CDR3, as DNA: TGCGCCAGCAGCCAATCTTCCGGGAACGGAAACACCATATATTTT. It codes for CASSQSSGNGNTIYF.